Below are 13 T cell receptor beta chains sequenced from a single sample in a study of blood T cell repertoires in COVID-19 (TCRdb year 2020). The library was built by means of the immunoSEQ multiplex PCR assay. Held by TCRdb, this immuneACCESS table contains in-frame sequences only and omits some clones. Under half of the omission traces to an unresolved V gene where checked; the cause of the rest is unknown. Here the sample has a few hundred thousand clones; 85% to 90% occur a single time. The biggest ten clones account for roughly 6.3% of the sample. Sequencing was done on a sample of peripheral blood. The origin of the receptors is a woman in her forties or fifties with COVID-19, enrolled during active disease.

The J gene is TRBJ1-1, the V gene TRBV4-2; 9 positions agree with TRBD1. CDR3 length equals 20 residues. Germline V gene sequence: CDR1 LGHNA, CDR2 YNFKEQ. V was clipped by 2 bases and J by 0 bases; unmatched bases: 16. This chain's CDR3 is CASSQTQIPGQGLLNTEAFF. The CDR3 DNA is TGTGCCAGCAGCCAAACACAGATACCGGGACAGGGTCTTTTGAACACTGAAGCTTTCTTT.

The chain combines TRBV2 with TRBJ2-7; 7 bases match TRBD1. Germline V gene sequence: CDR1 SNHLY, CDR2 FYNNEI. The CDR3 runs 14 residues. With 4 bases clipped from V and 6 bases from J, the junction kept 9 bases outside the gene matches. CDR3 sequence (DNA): TGTGCCAGCAGTGGACAGGGAATGGCGGGCGAGCAGTACTTC. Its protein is CASSGQGMAGEQYF.

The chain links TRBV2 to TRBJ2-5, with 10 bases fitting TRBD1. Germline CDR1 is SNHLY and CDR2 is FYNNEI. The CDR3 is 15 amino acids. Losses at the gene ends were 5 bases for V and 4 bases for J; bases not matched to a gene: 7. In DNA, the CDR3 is TGTGCCAGCAGTCCAGACAGGGGGCGCGGAGAGACCCAGTACTTC. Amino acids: CASSPDRGRGETQYF.

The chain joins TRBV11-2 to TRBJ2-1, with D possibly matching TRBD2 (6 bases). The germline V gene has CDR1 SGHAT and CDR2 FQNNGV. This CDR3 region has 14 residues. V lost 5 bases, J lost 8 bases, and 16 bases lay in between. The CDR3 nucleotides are TGTGCCAGCAGCCTCCTCCCGGGAGTCGATGAGCAGTTCTTC. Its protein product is CASSLLPGVDEQFF.

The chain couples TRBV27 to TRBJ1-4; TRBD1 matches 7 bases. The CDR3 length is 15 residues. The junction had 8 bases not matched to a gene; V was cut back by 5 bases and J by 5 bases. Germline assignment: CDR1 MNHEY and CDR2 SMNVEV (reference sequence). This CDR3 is CASSPADRVNEKLFF. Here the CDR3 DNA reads TGTGCCAGCAGTCCCGCCGACAGGGTCAATGAAAAACTGTTTTTT.

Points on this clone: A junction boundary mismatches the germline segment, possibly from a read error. DNA of the CDR3: TGTGCCAGCGGCTTTTTGGGGCGCGAGCAGTACTTC. Protein sequence: CASGFLGREQYF. V gene TRBV7-9 combines with J gene TRBJ2-7; weak D call: TRBD1 (5 bases). This CDR3 is 12 amino acids long. The germline V gene encodes CDR1 SEHNR and CDR2 FQNEAQ (reference sequence). Together with reference TRBV7-9 and TRBJ2-7, the CDR3 gives the full variable domain: DTGVSQNPRHKITKRGQNVTFRCDPISEHNRLYWYRQTLGQGPEFLTYFQNEAQLEKSRLLSDRFSAERPKGSFSTLEIQRTEQGDSAMYLCASGFLGREQYFGPGTRLTVT.

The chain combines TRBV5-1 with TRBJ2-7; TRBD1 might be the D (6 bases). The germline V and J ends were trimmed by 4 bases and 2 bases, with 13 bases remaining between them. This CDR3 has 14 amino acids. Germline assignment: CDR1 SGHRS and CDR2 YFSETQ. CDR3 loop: CASSKPDSAYEQYF. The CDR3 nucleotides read TGCGCCAGCAGCAAACCGGACAGCGCCTACGAGCAGTACTTC.

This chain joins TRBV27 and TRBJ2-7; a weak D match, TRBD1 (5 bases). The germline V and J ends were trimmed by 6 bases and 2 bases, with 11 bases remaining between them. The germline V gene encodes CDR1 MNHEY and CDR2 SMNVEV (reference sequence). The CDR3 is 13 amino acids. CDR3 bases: TGTGCCAGCAGAAGAACAGGAACCTACGAGCAGTACTTC. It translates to CASRRTGTYEQYF.

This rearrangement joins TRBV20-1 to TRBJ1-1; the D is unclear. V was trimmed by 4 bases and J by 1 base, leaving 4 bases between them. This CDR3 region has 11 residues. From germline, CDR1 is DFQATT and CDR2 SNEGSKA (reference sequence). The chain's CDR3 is CSATRNTEAFF. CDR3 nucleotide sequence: TGCAGTGCTACTCGGAACACTGAAGCTTTCTTT.

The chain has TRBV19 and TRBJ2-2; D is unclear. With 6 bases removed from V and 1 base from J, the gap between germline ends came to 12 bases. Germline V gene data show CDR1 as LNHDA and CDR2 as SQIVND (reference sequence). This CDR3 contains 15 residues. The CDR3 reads CASSRGHVNTGELFF. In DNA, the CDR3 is TGTGCCAGTAGCCGAGGCCACGTGAACACCGGGGAGCTGTTTTTT.

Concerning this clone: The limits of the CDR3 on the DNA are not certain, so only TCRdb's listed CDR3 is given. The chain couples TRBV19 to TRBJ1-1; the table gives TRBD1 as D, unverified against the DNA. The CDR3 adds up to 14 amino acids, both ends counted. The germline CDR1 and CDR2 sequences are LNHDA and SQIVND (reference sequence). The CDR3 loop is CASSILAVNTEAFF.

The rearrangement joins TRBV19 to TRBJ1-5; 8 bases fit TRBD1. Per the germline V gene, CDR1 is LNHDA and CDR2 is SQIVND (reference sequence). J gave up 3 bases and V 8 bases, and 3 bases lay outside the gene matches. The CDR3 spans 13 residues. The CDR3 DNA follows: TGTGCCAGTGGACAGGGACACAATCAGCCCCAGCATTTT. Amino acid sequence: CASGQGHNQPQHF.

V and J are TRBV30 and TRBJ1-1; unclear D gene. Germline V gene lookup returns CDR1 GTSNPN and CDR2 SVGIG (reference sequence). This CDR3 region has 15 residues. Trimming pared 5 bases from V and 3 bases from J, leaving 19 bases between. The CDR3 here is CAWVAGSRLYTEAFF. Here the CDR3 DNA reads TGTGCCTGGGTGGCAGGCTCAAGGTTGTACACTGAAGCTTTCTTT.